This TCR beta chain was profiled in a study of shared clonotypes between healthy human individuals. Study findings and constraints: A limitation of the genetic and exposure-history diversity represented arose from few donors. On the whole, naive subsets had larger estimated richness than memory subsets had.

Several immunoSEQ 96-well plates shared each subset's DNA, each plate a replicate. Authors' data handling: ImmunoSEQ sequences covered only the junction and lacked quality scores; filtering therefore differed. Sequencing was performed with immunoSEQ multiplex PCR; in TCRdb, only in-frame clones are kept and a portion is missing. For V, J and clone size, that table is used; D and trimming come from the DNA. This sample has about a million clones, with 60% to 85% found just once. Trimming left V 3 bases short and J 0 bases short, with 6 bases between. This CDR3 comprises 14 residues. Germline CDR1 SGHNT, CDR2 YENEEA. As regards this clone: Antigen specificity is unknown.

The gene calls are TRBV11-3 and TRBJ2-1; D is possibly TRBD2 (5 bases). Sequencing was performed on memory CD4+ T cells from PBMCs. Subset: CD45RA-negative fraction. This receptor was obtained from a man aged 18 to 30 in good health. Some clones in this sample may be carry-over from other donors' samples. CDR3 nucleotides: TGTGCCAGCAGCTTTGGGAGCTCCTACAATGAGCAGTTCTTC. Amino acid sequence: CASSFGSSYNEQFF.